This TCR beta chain was documented in a study of cytomegalovirus exposure and HLA in healthy donors. In the PCR, 60 Vbeta and 13 Jbeta primers were used. The protocol was immunoSEQ multiplex PCR, while the TCRdb copy is restricted to in-frame clones and leaves out a portion. The table includes around 180,000 clones, 81% detected once. Looked up from germline, CDR1 is SGHKS and CDR2 is YYEKEE (reference sequence). Trimming pared 0 bases from V and 6 bases from J, leaving 13 bases between. The CDR3 runs 15 residues. The origin of this receptor is a man between 18 and 29 years old in good health and CMV-seronegative. Material for sequencing was PBMCs. The chain joins TRBV5-5 to TRBJ1-5; TRBD1 might be the D (5 bases). The CDR3 is CASSLDPGVVQPQHF. For the CDR3, the DNA is TGTGCCAGCAGCTTGGACCCGGGGGTGGTTCAGCCCCAGCATTTT.